This T cell receptor beta chain came from a study of identical twins (dated by TCRdb to between 2015 and 2016). About the study as a whole: To test whether fetal clonotypes persist, this study deep-sequenced TCR alpha and beta repertoires from monozygotic twins, from unrelated adults of various ages, and from cord blood. To rule out contamination, the twin experiments were replicated at different times with different library preparation protocols. Here is what the overall study found, with its caveats: Fewer insertions were carried by abundant cord blood beta clonotypes, a similar but weaker trend appeared in young adult naive repertoires, and no such trend appeared in memory repertoires. Invariant T cells such as MAIT and iNKT could partly confound zero-insertion analyses, though diverse VJ usage argued against this for most clonotypes. Out-of-frame TCR alpha sequences shared between twins showed an excess of low generation-probability sequences compared with coincidental sharing between unrelated individuals. Conclusions relied on cross-sectional statistical analysis, since the same donors could not be followed over many years. The excess sharing between twins in beta out-of-frame sequences was weaker because fewer shared sequences reduced the signal-to-noise ratio. Out-of-frame TCR alpha sharing in monozygotic twins was systematically underestimated by recombination models, whereas sharing between unrelated individuals was in agreement with the recombination models.

The receptor library was made with 5' RACE. These reads were obtained on an Illumina HiSeq 2000. A universal primer binding site was added through template switching, and the final cDNA carried a unique molecular identifier so that TCR cDNA molecules could be counted accurately. Specific primers in the conserved constant-segment region were used to synthesize first-strand cDNA for the TCR alpha and beta chains. Each cDNA library was double barcoded, with a SMART-Mk sample barcode plus Illumina barcodes, to control for contamination. Two successive PCR steps introduced TruSeq adapter sequences along with Illumina sample barcodes. TCR alpha and beta cDNA libraries were sequenced on the Illumina HiSeq platform with custom primers. The paper's processing steps were these. MiGEC processed the raw reads to extract unique molecular identifiers, while MiXCR was used to determine the CDR3 positions. For each individual, recombination models were inferred using an EM algorithm with the repgenHMM and IGoR tools. Shared clonotype analysis was performed with the tcR package in R, normalizing sharing by the product of cloneset sizes. To study raw recombination free of thymic and clonal selection effects, out-of-frame nonproductive sequences were analyzed. In-frame beta chains were kept once TCRdb had trimmed the public reads at Q25 with fastp and called clones with MiXCR. Rows with one shared CDR3 protein collapse into an entry with the most common genes and DNA. TCRdb's processing, not the study's, gives the V and J calls here. A total of hundreds of thousands of distinct CDR3 sequences appear in this sample, less than 9% of them only once. The top ten hold approximately 2.1% of the sample.

This clonotype was counted between two and nine times. Its specific antigen is unknown. No base quality values were provided; no much bigger clone lies one nucleotide off. All donors were healthy Caucasians. Three pairs of female monozygotic twins, all aged roughly 18 to 30 years, made up the twin cohort. Miltenyi CD45RO+ enrichment and human naive T-cell isolation kits were used to isolate memory (CD45RO+) and naive T cells from PBMC. The CDR3 has 15 amino acids, counting the end cysteine and phenylalanine. Only the CDR3 part of the read is kept: 45 bases, read in frame from the first base. The germline V gene encodes CDR1 LGHNA and CDR2 YNFKEQ. V gives up 2 bases and J gives up 0 bases, and the segment between their germline ends measures 11 bases. These records were also assigned to another study, of yellow fever vaccine responses in identical twins. Drawing on the second study: The authors reported that the T cell response to vaccination in identical twins appeared partly convergent and partly personalized. In identical twins, the study followed T cell clones that responded to the vaccine with precision.

Sequencing was done on a sample of memory (CD45RO+) T cells sorted from blood. This specimen's cell subset or site label, interpreted: CD45RO+ enriched T cells. The chain joins TRBV4-2 to TRBJ2-7; possibly the D gene is TRBD1, per 5 matching bases. The clonotype comes from a woman between 18 and 29 years old in good health. The CDR3 amino acid sequence is: CASSQQGLGSYEQYF. In nucleotide form, the sequence is TGTGCCAGCAGCCAACAGGGTCTCGGCTCCTACGAGCAGTACTTC.